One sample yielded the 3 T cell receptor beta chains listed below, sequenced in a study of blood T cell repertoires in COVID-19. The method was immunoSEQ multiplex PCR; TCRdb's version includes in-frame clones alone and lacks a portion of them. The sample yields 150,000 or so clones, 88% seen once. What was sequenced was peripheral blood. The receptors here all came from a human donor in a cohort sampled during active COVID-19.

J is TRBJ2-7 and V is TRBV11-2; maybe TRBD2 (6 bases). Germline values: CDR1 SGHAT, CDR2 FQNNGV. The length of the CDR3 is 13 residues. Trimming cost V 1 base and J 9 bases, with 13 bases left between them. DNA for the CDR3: TGTGCCAGCAGCTTAGCAGCGGGCTTGGGGCAGTACTTC. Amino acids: CASSLAAGLGQYF.

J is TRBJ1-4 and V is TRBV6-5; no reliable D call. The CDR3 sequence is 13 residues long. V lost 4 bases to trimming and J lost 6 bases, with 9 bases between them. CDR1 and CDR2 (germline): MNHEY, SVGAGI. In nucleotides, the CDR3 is TGTGCCAGCAGTTGGAGCACTTATGAAAAACTGTTTTTT. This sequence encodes CASSWSTYEKLFF.

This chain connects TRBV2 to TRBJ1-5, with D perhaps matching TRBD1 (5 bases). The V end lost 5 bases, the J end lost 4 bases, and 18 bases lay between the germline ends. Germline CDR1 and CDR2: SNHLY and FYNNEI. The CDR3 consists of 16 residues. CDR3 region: CASSKTATYRNQPQHF. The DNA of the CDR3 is TGTGCCAGCAGTAAGACAGCCACATATAGAAATCAGCCCCAGCATTTT.